The T cell receptor beta chain described here comes from a study of T cell repertoires in cytomegalovirus infection. Using its own MiXCR run on the reads, TCRdb lists one record per CDR3 protein. The sample consists of roughly 280,000 distinct CDR3 sequences, about 20% of them appearing once. Regarding this clonotype: The target antigen is unknown.

The CDR3 covers 15 residues. Germline lookup yields CDR1 SGHTA and CDR2 FQGNSA. Trimming removed 1 base from V and 9 bases from J, with 16 bases in between. The source was cultured PBMCs, collected from culture after CMV antigen stimulation. The rearrangement links TRBV7-2 to TRBJ1-5; D is uncertain. The clonotype was recovered from a human donor in good health (CMV status not recorded). Some clones in this sample may be carry-over from other donors' samples. The CDR3 sequence is CASSLDSQVTRPQHF. CDR3 coding DNA: TGTGCCAGCAGCTTAGATTCCCAGGTTACTAGGCCCCAGCATTTT.